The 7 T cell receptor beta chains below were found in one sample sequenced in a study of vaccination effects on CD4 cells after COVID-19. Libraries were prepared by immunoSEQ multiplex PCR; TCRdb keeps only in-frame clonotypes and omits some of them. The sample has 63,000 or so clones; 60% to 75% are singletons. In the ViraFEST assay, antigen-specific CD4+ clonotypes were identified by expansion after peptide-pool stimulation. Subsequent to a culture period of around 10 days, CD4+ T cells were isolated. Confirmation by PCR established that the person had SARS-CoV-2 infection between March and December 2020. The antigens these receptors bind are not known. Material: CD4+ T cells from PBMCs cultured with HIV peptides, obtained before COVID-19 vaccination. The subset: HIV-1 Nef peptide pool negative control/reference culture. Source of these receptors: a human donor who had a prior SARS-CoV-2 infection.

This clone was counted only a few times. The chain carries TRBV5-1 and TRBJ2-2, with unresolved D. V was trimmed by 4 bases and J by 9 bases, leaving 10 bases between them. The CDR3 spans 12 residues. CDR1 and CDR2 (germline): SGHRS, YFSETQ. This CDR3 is CASSPQYRELFF. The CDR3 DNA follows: TGCGCCAGCAGCCCACAATATAGGGAGCTGTTTTTT.

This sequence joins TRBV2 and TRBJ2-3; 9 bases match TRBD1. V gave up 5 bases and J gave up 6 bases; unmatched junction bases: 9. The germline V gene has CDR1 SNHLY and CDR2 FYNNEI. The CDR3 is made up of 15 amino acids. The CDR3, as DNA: TGTGCCAGCAGTAAACAACAGGGGGCGCGGGATACGCAGTATTTT. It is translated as CASSKQQGARDTQYF.

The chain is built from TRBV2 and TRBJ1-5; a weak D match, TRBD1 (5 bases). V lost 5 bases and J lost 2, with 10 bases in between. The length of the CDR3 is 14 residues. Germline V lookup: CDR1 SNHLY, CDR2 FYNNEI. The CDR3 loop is CASSQQAGNQPQHF. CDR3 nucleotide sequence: TGTGCCAGCAGTCAACAGGCGGGCAATCAGCCCCAGCATTTT.

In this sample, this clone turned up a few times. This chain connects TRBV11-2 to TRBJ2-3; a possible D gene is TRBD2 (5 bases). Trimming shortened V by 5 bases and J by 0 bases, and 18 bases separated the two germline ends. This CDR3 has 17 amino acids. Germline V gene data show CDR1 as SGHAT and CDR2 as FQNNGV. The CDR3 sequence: CASSRPDFPHSTDTQYF. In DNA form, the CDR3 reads TGTGCCAGCAGCAGGCCGGACTTCCCACATAGCACAGATACGCAGTATTTT. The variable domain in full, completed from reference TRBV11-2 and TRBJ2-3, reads EAGVAQSPRYKIIEKRQSVAFWCNPISGHATLYWYQQILGQGPKLLIQFQNNGVVDDSQLPKDRFSAERLKGVDSTLKIQPAKLEDSAVYLCASSRPDFPHSTDTQYFGPGTRLTVL.

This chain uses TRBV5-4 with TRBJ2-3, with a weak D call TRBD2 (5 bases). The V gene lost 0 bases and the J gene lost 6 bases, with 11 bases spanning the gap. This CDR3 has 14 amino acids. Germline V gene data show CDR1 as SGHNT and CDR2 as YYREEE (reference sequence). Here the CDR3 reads CASSLVSGGDTQYF. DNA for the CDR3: TGTGCCAGCAGCTTGGTCAGTGGCGGGGATACGCAGTATTTT.

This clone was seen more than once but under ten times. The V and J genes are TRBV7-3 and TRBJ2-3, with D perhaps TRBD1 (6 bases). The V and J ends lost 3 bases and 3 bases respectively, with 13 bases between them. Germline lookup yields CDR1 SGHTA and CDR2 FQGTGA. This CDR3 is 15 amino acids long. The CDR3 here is CASSFTPTGTDTQYF. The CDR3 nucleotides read TGTGCCAGCAGCTTCACCCCCACAGGGACAGATACGCAGTATTTT.

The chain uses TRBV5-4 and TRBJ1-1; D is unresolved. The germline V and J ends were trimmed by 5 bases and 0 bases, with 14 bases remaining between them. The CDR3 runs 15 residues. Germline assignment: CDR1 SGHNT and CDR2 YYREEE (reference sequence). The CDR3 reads CASRSASKLNTEAFF. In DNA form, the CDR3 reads TGTGCCAGCAGATCAGCATCAAAGCTGAACACTGAAGCTTTCTTT.